This TCR beta chain comes out of a study of vaccination and CD4 T cells after COVID-19. In the study overall: Convalescent participants consisted of six males and four females, two being Hispanic. SARS-CoV-2, HCoV-NL63, HCoV-OC43 and HCoV-229E supplied the overlapping spike peptides used to stimulate cells.

V lost 3 bases and J 0 bases, leaving 14 bases between the germline ends. From germline, CDR1 is DFQATT and CDR2 SNEGSKA (reference sequence). CDR3 length equals 15 residues. Sequencing of DNA taken from cultured CD4+ T cells relied on the Oncomine TCR Beta short-read assay. TCRdb independently ran MiXCR on the PCR reads; one entry per CDR3 protein. Here the sample spans around 20,000 distinct CDR3 sequences, approximately 50% being singletons. Treatment given: roughly 10-day PBMC culture with coronavirus spike peptide pools or control peptides (ViraFEST assay). Per well, some 2 million PBMCs were cultured in the presence of around 9.4 IU/ml IL-2 and 8 to 10 ug/ml peptide pools. In the case of this clonotype: Its cognate antigen is unknown.

This specimen was CD4+ T cells from blood, cultured in vitro, taken after SARS-CoV-2 vaccination. V and J are TRBV20-1 and TRBJ1-1; D is possibly TRBD1 (6 bases). The source of this sequence is a human donor who had recovered from COVID-19. CDR3 DNA sequence: TGCAGTGCTAGGGAGGGGGGAAGGCTGAACACTGAAGCTTTCTTT. Translated: CSAREGGRLNTEAFF.